Below, one T cell receptor (beta chain) is given with its context. Its antigen remains unknown. A read error may account for a junction end that differs from germline. The data stem from a study of cytomegalovirus exposure and HLA in healthy donors. Study-level information: Approximately 81% of 398 genotyped donors fell in the Caucasian-associated ancestry cluster. Broader study findings: Further analysis was carried out later, and it showed several of the most significant clusters appearing linked to common viral pathogens. Later analysis indicated greater clonal expansion among HLA-associated TCR beta chains than among equally common other chains.

Primers: 60 Vbeta forward and 13 Jbeta reverse. Only in-frame clones appear in the TCRdb table, and some are missing; sequencing was by immunoSEQ multiplex PCR. The table has approximately 88,000 clones, under 80% seen once. This CDR3 is built from 13 residues. Germline lookup yields CDR1 SNHLY and CDR2 FYNNEI. The material sequenced was PBMCs. The clonotype was recovered from a middle-aged man in good health and CMV-seropositive. The chain links TRBV2 to TRBJ1-1; possible D gene TRBD1, 5 bases. CDR3 DNA sequence: TGTGCCAGCATTGAACAGGCGAACACTGAAGCTTTCTTT. Its protein product is CASIEQANTEAFF. The whole variable domain, remainder taken from reference TRBV2 and TRBJ1-1, is EPEVTQTPSHQVTQMGQEVILRCVPISNHLYFYWYRQILGQKVEFLVSFYNNEISEKSEIFDDQFSVERPDGSNFTLKIRSTKLEDSAMYFCASIEQANTEAFFGQGTRLTVV.